A single sample gave rise to the 15 T cell receptor beta chains below, sequenced in a study of T cells in Graves' hyperthyroidism and ophthalmopathy. Amplified TCR beta CDR3 regions derived from RNA transcripts. An initial round of RT-PCR targeting the TCR CDR3 relied on the HTBI primer set. TCRdb re-called the multiplex PCR reads through MiXCR, storing one row per CDR3 protein. The sample has 220,000 or so distinct CDR3 sequences, about 16% seen once. Sequenced input: blood. The receptors come from a woman younger than 35 with Graves' ophthalmopathy.

This clonotype was detected many times. The chain joins TRBV28 to TRBJ2-1, with D maybe TRBD2 (5 bases). Trimming pared 10 bases from V and 1 base from J, leaving 11 bases between. Germline loops: CDR1 MDHEN, CDR2 SYDVKM. The CDR3 has 13 residues. CDR3 nucleotides: TGTGCCACCGAGGGTAGTTCCTACAATGAGCAGTTCTTC. Protein: CATEGSSYNEQFF.

This clonotype was observed many times. The rearrangement links TRBV20-1 to TRBJ2-3, with D perhaps TRBD1 or TRBD2 (5 bases each). The CDR3 runs to 16 residues. The V gene lost 2 bases and the J gene lost 0 bases, with 15 bases spanning the gap. Germline CDR1 reads DFQATT; CDR2 reads SNEGSKA (reference sequence). The CDR3 spells CSARISSWGSTDTQYF. CDR3 sequence (DNA): TGCAGTGCTAGAATCTCCTCGTGGGGGAGCACAGATACGCAGTATTTT.

This clonotype came up a few times. The J gene is TRBJ1-5, the V gene TRBV28; 10 bases match TRBD1. Germline assignment: CDR1 MDHEN and CDR2 SYDVKM. The CDR3 runs to 15 residues. The V gene end was trimmed by 7 bases and the J gene end by 7 bases; junction bases not matched to a gene: 10. CDR3 sequence (DNA): TGTGCCAGCACAAGGACAGGGGGAAGTCGGCAGCCCCAGCATTTT. Its protein product is CASTRTGGSRQPQHF.

The V gene is TRBV30, the J gene TRBJ1-2; D remains unclear. Germline CDR1 GTSNPN, CDR2 SVGIG (reference sequence). Deletions cut 0 bases from V and 4 bases from J, with 9 bases between. The CDR3 is 13 amino acids. CDR3 in amino acids: CAWSVGRVYGYTF. CDR3 bases: TGTGCCTGGAGTGTGGGGAGGGTCTATGGCTACACCTTC. The full variable domain, its missing parts supplied by reference TRBV30 and TRBJ1-2, is SQTIHQWPATLVQPVGSPLSLECTVEGTSNPNLYWYRQAAGRGLQLLFYSVGIGQISSEVPQNLSASRPQDRQFILSSKKLLLSDSGFYLCAWSVGRVYGYTFGSGTRLTVV.

This chain connects TRBV5-1 to TRBJ2-3; the match to TRBD2 covers 11 bases. CDR3 size: 16 residues. The J segment lost 1 base and the V segment lost 1 base, leaving 2 bases of the junction unmatched. Looked up from germline, CDR1 is SGHRS and CDR2 is YFSETQ. CDR3 sequence: CASSLQLAGGTDTQYF. The DNA for the CDR3 is TGCGCCAGCAGCTTGCAACTAGCGGGAGGCACAGATACGCAGTATTTT. The full variable domain, in which reference TRBV5-1 and TRBJ2-3 provide the parts outside the CDR3, is KAGVTQTPRYLIKTRGQQVTLSCSPISGHRSVSWYQQTPGQGLQFLFEYFSETQRNKGNFPGRFSGRQFSNSRSEMNVSTLELGDSALYLCASSLQLAGGTDTQYFGPGTRLTVL.

This clonotype was seen repeatedly, ten times or more. This CDR3 reads CASSSRTPTENQPQHF. CDR3 in DNA: TGTGCCAGCAGTTCGCGAACCCCGACCGAGAATCAGCCCCAGCATTTT. The chain uses TRBV28 and TRBJ1-5, with D unresolved. Germline V lookup: CDR1 MDHEN, CDR2 SYDVKM. V lost 4 bases to trimming and J lost 4 bases, with 17 bases between them. The CDR3 length is 16 residues.

This clonotype was found many times. The CDR3 reads CASTSPPGELFF. The CDR3 DNA sequence: TGTGCCAGCACCTCTCCCCCCGGGGAGCTGTTTTTT. The V and J genes are TRBV6-1 and TRBJ2-2; D gene uncertain. The CDR3 totals 12 residues. V was pared by 7 bases and J by 6 bases, with 9 bases between. Germline-derived CDR1 and CDR2 are MNHNS and SASEGT.

The sample holds many counts of this clonotype. This chain links TRBV5-1 with TRBJ2-3; 10 bases map to TRBD2. The J segment lost 6 bases and the V segment lost 3 bases, leaving 13 bases of the junction unmatched. Germline lookup yields CDR1 SGHRS and CDR2 YFSETQ. CDR3 length: 17 amino acids. The CDR3 reads CASSSIITSGAGDTQYF. The CDR3 DNA reads TGCGCCAGCAGCTCCATTATCACTAGCGGGGCGGGGGATACGCAGTATTTT.

Ten or more counts support this clonotype. The chain joins TRBV4-2 to TRBJ1-6; 7 bases match TRBD1. Germline V CDR1 and CDR2: LGHNA, YNFKEQ. The CDR3 length is 15 residues. V lost 3 bases and J lost 10; bases outside the gene matches: 9. DNA for the CDR3: TGTGCCAGCAGCCATGACAGGGCGGCTAGGTCACCCCTCCACTTT. Translation: CASSHDRAARSPLHF.

This clonotype was counted at least ten times. The chain employs TRBV5-8 and TRBJ2-3; the D call may be TRBD1 or TRBD2 (5 bases each). The CDR3 length is 13 residues. Looked up from germline, CDR1 is SGHTS and CDR2 is YDEGEE. The ends were cut back, 5 bases at V and 3 bases at J, with 10 bases in the middle. The CDR3 DNA follows: TGTGCCAGCAGAGCTTGGGGGACAGATACGCAGTATTTT. Translating it yields CASRAWGTDTQYF.

This clonotype was observed at least ten times. CDR3: CSAPKGDWPEAFF. For the CDR3, the DNA is TGCAGTGCTCCAAAGGGAGACTGGCCTGAAGCTTTCTTT. The chain has TRBV20-1 and TRBJ1-1; no definite D call. The CDR3 loop spans 13 amino acids. CDR1 DFQATT and CDR2 SNEGSKA come from the germline V gene (reference sequence). V shed 5 bases and J shed 6 bases, with 16 bases lying between them.

The chain carries TRBV3-1 and TRBJ2-6, with 11 bases that match TRBD1. Trimming at V came to 4 bases and at J to 3 bases, leaving 11 bases not matched to a gene. This CDR3 has 19 amino acids. CDR1 is LGHDT and CDR2 is YNNKEL in the germline V gene (reference sequence). CDR3 DNA sequence: TGTGCCAGCAGCCTTGTTCCGGGGACAGGGGGTGGTGGGGCCAACGTCCTGACTTTC. Its protein product is CASSLVPGTGGGGANVLTF. Combining the CDR3 with reference TRBV3-1 and TRBJ2-6 gives the whole variable domain DTAVSQTPKYLVTQMGNDKSIKCEQNLGHDTMYWYKQDSKKFLKIMFSYNNKELIINETVPNRFSPKSPDKAHLNLHINSLELGDSAVYFCASSLVPGTGGGGANVLTFGAGSRLTVL.

This clonotype has at least ten counts. The chain joins TRBV7-9 to TRBJ2-5; D possibly uses TRBD1 or TRBD2 (5 bases each). The CDR3 runs to 12 residues. The germline V gene encodes CDR1 SEHNR and CDR2 FQNEAQ (reference sequence). Trimming took off 5 bases at V and 4 bases at J, with 8 bases between the two ends. CDR3 nucleotides: TGTGCCAGCAGCAGGGACCTAGAGACCCAGTACTTC. Amino acids: CASSRDLETQYF. Full variable domain (outside the CDR3, taken from reference TRBV7-9 and TRBJ2-5): DTGVSQNPRHKITKRGQNVTFRCDPISEHNRLYWYRQTLGQGPEFLTYFQNEAQLEKSRLLSDRFSAERPKGSFSTLEIQRTEQGDSAMYLCASSRDLETQYFGPGTRLLVL.

Ten or more counts support this clonotype. The gene calls are TRBV6-1 and TRBJ2-2; 11 bases align to TRBD2. V trimming: 6 bases; J trimming: 8 bases; junction bases outside the gene matches: 2. Germline CDR1 MNHNS, CDR2 SASEGT. The CDR3 is 13 amino acids. The CDR3 loop is CASRTSGAGELFF. CDR3 in DNA: TGTGCCAGCAGGACTAGCGGGGCAGGGGAGCTGTTTTTT.

This clonotype was found many times. The V and J genes are TRBV6-4 and TRBJ2-3; maybe TRBD1 (5 bases). V was shortened by 3 bases and J by 4 bases, with 11 bases between the two germline ends. Germline-derived CDR1 and CDR2 are MRHNA and SNTAGT. The CDR3 loop spans 14 amino acids. The CDR3 loop reads CASSESQGADTQYF. In DNA form, the CDR3 reads TGTGCCAGCAGTGAATCGCAGGGTGCAGATACGCAGTATTTT.